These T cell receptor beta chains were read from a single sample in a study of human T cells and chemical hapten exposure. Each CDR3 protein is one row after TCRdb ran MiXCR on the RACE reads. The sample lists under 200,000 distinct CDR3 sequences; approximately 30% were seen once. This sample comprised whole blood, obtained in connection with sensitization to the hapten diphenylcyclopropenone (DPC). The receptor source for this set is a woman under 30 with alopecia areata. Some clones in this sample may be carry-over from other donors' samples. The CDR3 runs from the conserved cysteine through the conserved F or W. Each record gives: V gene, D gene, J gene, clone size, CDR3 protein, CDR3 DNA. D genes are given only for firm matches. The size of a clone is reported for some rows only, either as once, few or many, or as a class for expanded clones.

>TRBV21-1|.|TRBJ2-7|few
CASHRTAYRLLSTQRF
TGTGCCAGCCACAGGACAGCCTATCGCCTCCTCTCGACCCAAAGGTTC
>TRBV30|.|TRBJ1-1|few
CAWSRGMNTEAFF
TGTGCCTGGAGTCGGGGGATGAACACTGAAGCTTTCTTT
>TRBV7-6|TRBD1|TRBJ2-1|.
CASSLVRTGAYNEQFF
TGTGCCAGCAGCTTAGTGCGGACAGGGGCCTACAATGAGCAGTTCTTC
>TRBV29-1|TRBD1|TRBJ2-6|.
CSVRAGTGGSGANVLTF
TGCAGCGTCCGAGCCGGGACAGGGGGCTCTGGGGCCAACGTCCTGACTTTC
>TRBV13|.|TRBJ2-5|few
CASSLGGGGGETQYF
TGTGCCAGCAGCTTAGGCGGGGGAGGCGGAGAGACCCAGTACTTC
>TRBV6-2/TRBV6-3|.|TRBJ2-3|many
CASSYPPATDTQYF
TGTGCCAGCAGTTACCCCCCGGCCACAGATACGCAGTATTTT
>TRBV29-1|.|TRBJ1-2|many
CSVELNYGYTF
TGCAGCGTTGAGTTAAACTATGGCTACACCTTC
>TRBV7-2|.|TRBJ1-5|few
CASSLGKVAGQPQHF
TGTGCCAGCAGCTTAGGAAAAGTGGCGGGTCAGCCCCAGCATTTT
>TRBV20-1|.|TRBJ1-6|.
CSASEVILGSPLHF
TGCAGTGCGTCAGAGGTGATTCTGGGGTCACCCCTCCACTTT
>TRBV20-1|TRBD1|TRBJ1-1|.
CSASQGVMNTEAFF
TGCAGTGCTTCTCAGGGGGTAATGAACACTGAAGCTTTCTTT
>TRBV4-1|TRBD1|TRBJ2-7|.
CASSQGPGQGYEQYF
TGCGCCAGCAGCCAAGGTCCGGGACAGGGCTACGAGCAGTACTTC
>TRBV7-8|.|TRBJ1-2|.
CASSLGVENYGYTF
TGTGCCAGCAGCTTAGGAGTCGAAAACTATGGCTACACCTTC
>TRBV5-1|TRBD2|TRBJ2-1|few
CASSLDSGSDEQFF
TGCGCCAGCAGCTTAGATAGCGGGAGTGATGAGCAGTTCTTC
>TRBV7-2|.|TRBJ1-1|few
CASSLEGRRTEAFF
TGTGCCAGCAGCTTAGAAGGTCGCAGGACTGAAGCTTTCTTT
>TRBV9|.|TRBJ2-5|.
CASSVGVNEETQYF
TGTGCCAGCAGCGTAGGTGTCAATGAAGAGACCCAGTACTTC
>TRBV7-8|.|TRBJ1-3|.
CASSLAREAGNTIYF
TGTGCCAGCAGCTTAGCCCGAGAAGCTGGAAACACCATATATTTT
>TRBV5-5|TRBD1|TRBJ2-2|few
CASSKTGAGTGELFF
TGTGCCAGCAGCAAGACAGGGGCGGGGACCGGGGAGCTGTTTTTT
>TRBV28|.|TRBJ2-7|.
CASSHRGAFYEQYF
TGTGCCAGCAGTCACCGGGGGGCATTCTACGAGCAGTACTTC
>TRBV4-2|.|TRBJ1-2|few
CASSQDPYANYGYTF
TGTGCCAGCAGCCAAGATCCGTACGCTAACTATGGCTACACCTTC
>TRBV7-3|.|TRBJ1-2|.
CASSLYGGRGDGYTF
TGTGCCAGCAGCTTATATGGGGGCCGCGGTGATGGCTACACCTTC
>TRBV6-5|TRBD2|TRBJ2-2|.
CASSIAGGTGELFF
TGTGCCAGCAGCATAGCGGGAGGTACCGGGGAGCTGTTTTTT
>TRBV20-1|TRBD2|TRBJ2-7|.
CSARGVSGGLAYEQYF
TGCAGTGCTAGGGGGGTTAGCGGGGGGCTGGCATACGAGCAGTACTTC
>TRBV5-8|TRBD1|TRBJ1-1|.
CASSKLTGTGGTEAFF
TGTGCCAGCAGCAAATTGACCGGGACAGGGGGCACTGAAGCTTTCTTT
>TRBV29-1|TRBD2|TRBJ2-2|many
CSVDLAGTLTGELFF
TGCAGCGTTGATCTAGCGGGAACCCTCACGGGGGAGCTGTTTTTT
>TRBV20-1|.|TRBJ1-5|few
CSVRLSNQPQHF
TGCAGTGTCAGATTAAGCAATCAGCCCCAGCATTTT
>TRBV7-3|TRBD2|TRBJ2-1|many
CASSFGLGLAGINEQFF
TGTGCCAGCAGCTTTGGCCTTGGACTAGCGGGGATCAATGAGCAGTTCTTC
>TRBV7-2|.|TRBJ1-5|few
CASSPGGGGGNQPQHF
TGTGCCAGCAGCCCAGGCGGCGGGGGTGGCAATCAGCCCCAGCATTTT
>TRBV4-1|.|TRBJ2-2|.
CASRREYTGELFF
TGCGCCAGCAGGCGAGAGTACACCGGGGAGCTGTTTTTT
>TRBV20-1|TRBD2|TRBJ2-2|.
CSARDIAGGNTGELFF
TGCAGTGCTAGAGATATAGCGGGGGGGAACACCGGGGAGCTGTTTTTT
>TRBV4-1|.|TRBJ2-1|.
CASSPSYYNEQFF
TGCGCCAGCAGCCCGAGTTACTACAATGAGCAGTTCTTC